A selection of T cell receptor beta chains follows, all from one sample in a study of metastatic and nonmetastatic thyroid tumors. TCRdb redid the clone calls on the PCR reads using MiXCR. The sample comprises some 25,000 clones, more than 15% of which are singletons, and around 4.4% rests with the top ten. Sequencing was done on a sample of blood. The receptors originated from a male donor with papillary thyroid cancer or a benign thyroid nodule (not recorded which). Some clones in this sample may be carry-over from other donors' samples. The CDR3 runs from the conserved cysteine through the conserved F or W. A D gene is named only where the DNA matches it firmly. Only some rows state a clone size, as once, few, many or a class for expanded clones.

D	J	size	V	CDR3	DNA
-	TRBJ2-5	-	TRBV7-9	CASSFCRGQETQYF	TGTGCCAGCAGCTTTTGCAGGGGCCAAGAGACCCAGTACTTC
-	TRBJ2-3	many	TRBV15	CATSESTDTQYF	TGTGCCACCTCCGAAAGCACAGATACGCAGTATTTT
TRBD1	TRBJ2-5	many	TRBV27	CASSSQGAGETQYF	TGTGCCAGCAGTTCACAGGGGGCAGGGGAGACCCAGTACTTC
-	TRBJ2-3	many	TRBV24-1	CATAAGDTQYF	TGTGCCACCGCCGCGGGAGATACGCAGTATTTT
-	TRBJ2-5	many	TRBV29-1	CSVTGLLIQGETQYF	TGCAGCGTTACAGGCCTCCTAATTCAGGGAGAGACCCAGTACTTC
-	TRBJ2-2	many	TRBV7-8	CASSGRTAAGELFF	TGTGCCAGCAGTGGACGGACGGCAGCCGGGGAGCTGTTTTTT
TRBD1	TRBJ2-1	-	TRBV28	CASSGPGQGRNEQFF	TGTGCCAGCAGTGGACCGGGACAGGGCAGGAATGAGCAGTTCTTC
-	TRBJ2-1	many	TRBV20-1	CSVTPLNFPSYNEQFF	TGCAGTGTCACGCCCTTAAACTTCCCCTCCTACAATGAGCAGTTCTTC
TRBD1	TRBJ1-6	few	TRBV4-2	CASSQPPDRFLHF	TGTGCCAGCAGCCAACCACCGGACAGGTTCCTCCACTTT
TRBD2	TRBJ2-2	medium-sized	TRBV28	CASSLGGETGELFF	TGTGCCAGCAGTTTAGGGGGGGAAACCGGGGAGCTGTTTTTT
-	TRBJ1-5	many	TRBV2	CASRVENKRNQPQHF	TGTGCCAGCAGGGTGGAGAACAAACGCAATCAGCCCCAGCATTTT
TRBD1	TRBJ1-3	-	TRBV19	CASTPGQGRNTIYF	TGTGCCAGTACCCCGGGACAGGGACGAAACACCATATATTTT
TRBD2	TRBJ2-7	many	TRBV14	CASSQAAGALYEQYF	TGTGCCAGCAGCCAAGCGGCGGGAGCCCTATACGAGCAGTACTTC
TRBD2	TRBJ2-7	-	TRBV2	CASSSGRAYEQYF	TGTGCCAGCAGTAGCGGGAGGGCCTACGAGCAGTACTTC
-	TRBJ2-7	medium-sized	TRBV27	CASSLRIGRSYEQYF	TGTGCCAGCAGTTTGAGGATTGGTCGCTCCTACGAGCAGTACTTC
-	TRBJ2-5	many	TRBV6-6	CASSYSITGQETQYF	TGTGCCAGCAGTTACTCGATCACAGGGCAAGAGACCCAGTACTTC
TRBD2	TRBJ2-3	many	TRBV4-1	CASSQLGLVLSDTQYF	TGCGCCAGCAGCCAATTAGGACTAGTCTTGTCAGATACGCAGTATTTT
TRBD1	TRBJ1-6	-	TRBV27	CASKPSQGAIDSPLHF	TGTGCCAGCAAACCTTCACAGGGGGCGATTGATTCACCCCTCCACTTT
-	TRBJ2-5	-	TRBV6-1	CASILAPSWSMGETQYF	TGTGCCAGCATCCTTGCGCCTAGCTGGAGTATGGGAGAGACCCAGTACTTC
TRBD1	TRBJ1-1	many	TRBV18	CASQGQANTEAFF	TGTGCCAGTCAAGGACAGGCGAACACTGAAGCTTTCTTT
TRBD2	TRBJ2-3	many	TRBV7-8	CASSKRLAANTDTQYF	TGTGCCAGCAGCAAACGACTAGCGGCTAACACAGATACGCAGTATTTT
-	TRBJ2-5	few	TRBV24-1	CATSDLRFVGKETQYF	TGTGCCACCAGTGATTTGCGGTTCGTGGGCAAAGAGACCCAGTACTTC
-	TRBJ2-7	many	TRBV4-2	CASSQEMAENYEQYF	TGTGCCAGCAGCCAAGAAATGGCAGAAAACTACGAGCAGTACTTC
-	TRBJ1-2	medium-sized	TRBV12-5	CASGLSPDYGYTF	TGTGCTAGTGGTTTGTCCCCAGACTATGGCTACACCTTC
-	TRBJ2-7	few	TRBV2	CASSFRPYEQYF	TGTGCCAGCAGTTTTCGGCCTTACGAGCAGTACTTC